What follows are 21 T cell receptor beta chains derived from one specimen sequenced in a study of T cell repertoires in cytomegalovirus infection. From the reads, TCRdb called clonotypes with MiXCR, one entry per CDR3 protein. The sample contains about 300,000 distinct CDR3 sequences, about 9.1% of which appear only once. The material sequenced was PBMCs. The origin of the receptors is a human donor in good health (CMV status not recorded). Some clones in this sample may be carry-over from other donors' samples.

This chain connects TRBV29-1 to TRBJ2-1; possible D gene TRBD2, 6 bases. This CDR3 has 14 residues. The germline CDR1 and CDR2 sequences are SQVTM and ANQGSEA. V was clipped by 3 bases and J by 7 bases, with 16 bases between them. The chain's CDR3 is CSVDGGAITNEQFF. Here the CDR3 DNA reads TGCAGCGTTGACGGGGGAGCTATAACTAATGAGCAGTTCTTC.

This clonotype was counted many times. This chain links TRBV6-4 with TRBJ2-1, with D perhaps matching TRBD1 or TRBD2 (6 bases each). CDR3 length: 13 amino acids. Trimming shortened V by 5 bases and J by 5 bases, and 10 bases separated the two germline ends. Per germline, CDR1 MRHNA and CDR2 SNTAGT. The chain's CDR3 is CASSWGANNEQFF. The CDR3, as DNA: TGTGCCAGCAGTTGGGGGGCCAACAATGAGCAGTTCTTC.

This clonotype was detected many times. The chain's CDR3 is CASARYNSNQPQHF. CDR3 DNA sequence: TGTGCCAGCGCCCGTTATAATAGCAATCAGCCCCAGCATTTT. The chain carries TRBV28 and TRBJ1-5; D unresolved. The germline V gene encodes CDR1 MDHEN and CDR2 SYDVKM. V lost 8 bases and J 0 bases, leaving 11 bases between the germline ends. This CDR3 comprises 14 residues.

This clonotype has ten or more counts. The chain employs TRBV7-2 and TRBJ1-1, with D tentatively TRBD1 (5 bases). The V end lost 7 bases, the J end lost 6 bases, and 15 bases lay between the germline ends. This CDR3 has 13 amino acids. Germline V lookup: CDR1 SGHTA, CDR2 FQGNSA. This CDR3 is CASKRAGWPEAFF. CDR3 bases: TGTGCCAGCAAGAGAGCAGGGTGGCCTGAAGCTTTCTTT.

This clonotype was picked up many times. V is TRBV28 and J is TRBJ2-7; 8 nucleotides line up with TRBD2. With 3 bases clipped from V and 6 bases from J, the junction kept 7 bases outside the gene matches. This CDR3 comprises 14 residues. Germline V gene data show CDR1 as MDHEN and CDR2 as SYDVKM. The CDR3 bases are TGTGCCAGCAGTTTCTCCGGGAGGGGAGGCGAGCAGTACGTC. This gives the protein CASSFSGRGGEQYV.

In its sample, this clonotype was seen many times. The chain joins TRBV20-1 to TRBJ2-4; 8 bases fit TRBD1. The germline V gene encodes CDR1 DFQATT and CDR2 SNEGSKA (reference sequence). Unmatched junction bases numbered 5, after V lost 4 bases and J lost 3 bases. This CDR3 is built from 14 residues. The CDR3 reads CSATLTGGKNIQYF. DNA for the CDR3: TGCAGTGCTACTCTTACAGGGGGCAAAAACATTCAGTACTTC.

The chain uses TRBV25-1 and TRBJ2-2, with TRBD1 identical over 7 bases. This CDR3 contains 16 residues. The V and J ends lost 0 bases and 4 bases, in that order; junction bases with no gene match: 5. CDR1 and CDR2 (germline): MGHDK, SYGVNS. The CDR3 coding sequence is TGTGCCAGCAGTGAATATACGACAGGGACCACCGGGGAGCTGTTTTTT. As protein: CASSEYTTGTTGELFF. The full variable domain, in which reference TRBV25-1 and TRBJ2-2 provide the parts outside the CDR3, is EADIYQTPRYLVIGTGKKITLECSQTMGHDKMYWYQQDPGMELHLIHYSYGVNSTEKGDLSSESTVSRIRTEHFPLTLESARPSHTSQYLCASSEYTTGTTGELFFGEGSRLTVL.

This clonotype was recorded at least ten times. This sequence joins TRBV20-1 and TRBJ1-5, with D unclear. The CDR3 covers 12 residues. Per the germline V gene, CDR1 is DFQATT and CDR2 is SNEGSKA (reference sequence). V lost 0 bases, J lost 12 bases, and 12 bases lay in between. In DNA, the CDR3 is TGCAGTGCTAGAGATCCCAGAGGATTCCAGCATTTT. Translation: CSARDPRGFQHF.

This clonotype was seen at least ten times. This chain links TRBV7-6 with TRBJ1-4; D not certain. The germline gives CDR1 SGHVS, CDR2 FNYEAQ. CDR3 length: 14 amino acids. Trimming removed 2 bases at V and 2 bases at J, with 6 bases between. Here the CDR3 DNA reads TGTGCCAGCAGCTTATCTCAGACTAATGAAAAACTGTTTTTT. As protein: CASSLSQTNEKLFF.

There are many counts of this clonotype. The rearrangement uses TRBV12-5 and TRBJ2-7, with 8 bases fitting TRBD1. Germline V gene lookup returns CDR1 LGHNT and CDR2 FRNRAP. V was pared by 6 bases and J by 0 bases, with 7 bases of the junction left unmatched. There are 15 residues in the CDR3. The DNA of the CDR3 is TGTGCTAGTGGCTCGGGACAGGACAGCTCCTACGAGCAGTACTTC. Translated, it gives CASGSGQDSSYEQYF. Full variable domain (rest looked up from reference TRBV12-5 and TRBJ2-7): DARVTQTPRHKVTEMGQEVTMRCQPILGHNTVFWYRQTMMQGLELLAYFRNRAPLDDSGMPKDRFSAEMPDATLATLKIQPSEPRDSAVYFCASGSGQDSSYEQYFGPGTRLTVT.

This clonotype occurred many times. V and J are TRBV7-8 and TRBJ1-5; 8 bases map to TRBD1. Germline V CDR1 and CDR2: SGHVS, FQNEAQ. This CDR3 contains 16 residues. Losses at the gene ends were 5 bases for V and 3 bases for J; bases not matched to a gene: 9. The chain's CDR3 is CASSPGQGSANQPQHF. The CDR3, as DNA: TGTGCCAGCAGCCCCGGACAGGGAAGCGCCAATCAGCCCCAGCATTTT.

V and J are TRBV6-6 and TRBJ1-5, with a tentative D call TRBD1 (6 bases). Germline assignment: CDR1 MNHNY and CDR2 SVGAGI (reference sequence). V lost 2 bases and J lost 3, with 11 bases in between. This CDR3 has 15 residues. CDR3 sequence reads: CASSYGGGNNQPQHF. CDR3 coding DNA: TGTGCCAGCAGTTACGGGGGCGGGAACAATCAGCCCCAGCATTTT.

The chain has TRBV3-1 and TRBJ1-3; possibly TRBD1 for D (5 bases). Trimming pared 5 bases from V and 4 bases from J, leaving 18 bases between. Germline V lookup: CDR1 LGHDT, CDR2 YNNKEL (reference sequence). This CDR3 has 16 amino acids. The CDR3 region has the DNA TGTGCCAGCAGCGACCAAGTGAGGGGAGGCGGAAACACCATATATTTT. This gives the protein CASSDQVRGGGNTIYF. The complete variable domain, with remaining parts taken from reference TRBV3-1 and TRBJ1-3, reads DTAVSQTPKYLVTQMGNDKSIKCEQNLGHDTMYWYKQDSKKFLKIMFSYNNKELIINETVPNRFSPKSPDKAHLNLHINSLELGDSAVYFCASSDQVRGGGNTIYFGEGSWLTVV.

V gene TRBV15 combines with J gene TRBJ2-7; the D gene is possibly TRBD2 (5 bases). Trimming removed 0 bases from V and 2 bases from J, with 11 bases in between. Germline V gene lookup returns CDR1 LNHNV and CDR2 YYDKDF (reference sequence). This CDR3 region has 15 residues. The CDR3 here is CATSRDRGKTYEQYF. Here the CDR3 DNA reads TGTGCCACCAGCAGAGATCGAGGGAAGACCTACGAGCAGTACTTC.

This clonotype was found many times. V gene TRBV29-1 combines with J gene TRBJ1-1; a possible D gene is TRBD1 (6 bases). Per the germline V gene, CDR1 is SQVTM and CDR2 is ANQGSEA. The ends were cut back, 1 base at V and 0 bases at J, with 15 bases in the middle. The CDR3 runs to 16 residues. The CDR3 loop reads CSVEAWDTSVNTEAFF. The CDR3 DNA reads TGCAGCGTTGAAGCCTGGGACACCTCAGTGAACACTGAAGCTTTCTTT.

There are many counts of this clonotype. V and J are TRBV6-2 or TRBV6-3 and TRBJ1-6; weak D call: TRBD1 (6 bases). The V gene lost 7 bases and the J gene lost 7 bases, with 11 bases spanning the gap. This CDR3 region has 13 residues. Germline V gene data show CDR1 as MNHEY and CDR2 as SVGEGT. Written as DNA, the CDR3 is TGTGCCAGCATTCTGGACAGCAATTCACCCCTCCACTTT. The encoded protein is CASILDSNSPLHF.

This clonotype was observed at least ten times. This chain links TRBV9 with TRBJ2-7, with 10 bases identical to TRBD1. The CDR3 runs 14 residues. Unmatched junction bases numbered 3, after V lost 3 bases and J lost 3 bases. Germline CDR1 SGDLS, CDR2 YYNGEE. The CDR3 spells CASSAGTGVYEQYF. For the CDR3, the DNA is TGTGCCAGCAGCGCCGGGACAGGGGTCTACGAGCAGTACTTC.

As to this clonotype: Being one base from a much bigger clone, this may be a read error. CDR3: CASGSGTGEFVLGYTF. The CDR3 nucleotides read TGTGCCAGCGGTTCCGGGACAGGGGAATTCGTTCTTGGCTACACCTTC. V and J are TRBV5-6 and TRBJ1-2, with TRBD1 matching over 10 bases. The germline gives CDR1 SGHDT, CDR2 YYEEEE. This CDR3 is built from 16 residues. The ends lost 7 bases at V and 7 bases at J; junction bases unmatched: 16. Filled out from reference TRBV5-6 and TRBJ1-2, the complete variable domain reads DAGVTQSPTHLIKTRGQQVTLRCSPKSGHDTVSWYQQALGQGPQFIFQYYEEEERQRGNFPDRFSGHQFPNYSSELNVNALLLGDSALYLCASGSGTGEFVLGYTFGSGTRLTVV.

This clonotype has a count of ten or more. The rearrangement links TRBV7-2 to TRBJ2-1; D is uncertain. V was trimmed by 6 bases and J by 9 bases, leaving 21 bases between them. CDR3 length: 15 amino acids. The germline CDR1 and CDR2 sequences are SGHTA and FQGNSA. CDR3 nucleotides: TGTGCCAGCAGTATACGTAATCAGGCCCCGCCTGAGCAGTTCTTC. Its translation is CASSIRNQAPPEQFF.

At least ten counts were recorded for this clonotype. The chain carries TRBV28 and TRBJ2-2, with D tentatively TRBD2 (5 bases). V dropped 10 bases and J dropped 1 base, with 13 bases sitting between them. This CDR3 comprises 14 residues. Germline assignment: CDR1 MDHEN and CDR2 SYDVKM. The CDR3 region is CAIPAVGNTGELFF. The CDR3 DNA sequence: TGTGCCATCCCAGCGGTTGGGAACACCGGGGAGCTGTTTTTT.

This clonotype appeared many times. The V gene is TRBV7-2, the J gene TRBJ1-4, with D unresolved. CDR1 is SGHTA, CDR2 FQGNSA, per germline. V shed 4 bases and J shed 6 bases, with 18 bases lying between them. The CDR3 sequence is 16 residues long. CDR3 DNA: TGTGCCAGCAGCTCACCCACGGGGTATTGGGATGAAAAACTGTTTTTT. Translation: CASSSPTGYWDEKLFF.